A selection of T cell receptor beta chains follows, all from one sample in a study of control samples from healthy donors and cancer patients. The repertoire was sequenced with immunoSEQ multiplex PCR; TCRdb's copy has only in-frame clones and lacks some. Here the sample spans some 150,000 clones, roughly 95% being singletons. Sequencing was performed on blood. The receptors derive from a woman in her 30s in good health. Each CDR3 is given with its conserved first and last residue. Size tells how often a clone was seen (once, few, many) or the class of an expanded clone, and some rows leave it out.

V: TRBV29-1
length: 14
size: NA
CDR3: CRLAWGAGANVLTF

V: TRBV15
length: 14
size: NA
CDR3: CATRRQRNNSPLHF

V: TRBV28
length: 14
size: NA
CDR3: CASSKTGTNSPLHF

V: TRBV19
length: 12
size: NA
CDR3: CAVGPRDTEAFF

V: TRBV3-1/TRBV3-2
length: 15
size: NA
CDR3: CASSQDQGMNTEAFF

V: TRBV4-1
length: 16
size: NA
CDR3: CASSQASGIAYNEQFF

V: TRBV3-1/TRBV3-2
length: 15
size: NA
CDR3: CASSPTGGTYNEQFF

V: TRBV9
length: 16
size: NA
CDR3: CASSGESGSNNSPLHF

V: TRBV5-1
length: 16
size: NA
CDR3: CASSLGPTGGSYEQYF

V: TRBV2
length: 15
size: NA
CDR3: CASRQEGQGYDEQFF

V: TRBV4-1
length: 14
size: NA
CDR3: CASSQGGVAYEQYF

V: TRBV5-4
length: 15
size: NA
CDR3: CASSLGQGAADTQYF

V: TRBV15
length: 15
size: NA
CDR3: CATRHSRTDQETQYF

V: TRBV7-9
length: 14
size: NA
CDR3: CASSLRAGEETQYF

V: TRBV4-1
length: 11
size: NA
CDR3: CASRSGTEAFF

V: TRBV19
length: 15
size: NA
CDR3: CASSTGLAEKETQYF

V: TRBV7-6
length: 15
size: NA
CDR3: CASSPGDSPIYGYTF

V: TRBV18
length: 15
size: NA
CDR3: CASSPSSGSGYEQYF

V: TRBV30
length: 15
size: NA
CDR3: CAWSLRTGLWRGYTF

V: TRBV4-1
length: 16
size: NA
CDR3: CASSHGQGRTNEKLFF

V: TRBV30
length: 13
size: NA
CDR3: CAWSGTGREKLFF

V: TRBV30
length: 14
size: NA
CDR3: CAWSVSFWSYEQYF

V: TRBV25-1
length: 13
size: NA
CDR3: CASSEGTVGTIYF

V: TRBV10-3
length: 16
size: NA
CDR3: CAISEQGPATNEKLFF

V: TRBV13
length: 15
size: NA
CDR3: CASSSGGRSNEKLFF

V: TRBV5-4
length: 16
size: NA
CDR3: CASSLYPTSGAYEQYF

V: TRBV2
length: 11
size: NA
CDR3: CASRASLEQYF

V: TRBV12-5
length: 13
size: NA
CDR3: CASGYQGNYGYTF

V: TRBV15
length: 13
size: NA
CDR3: CATCRGSTDTQYF

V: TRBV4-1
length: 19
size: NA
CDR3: CASSHYSQPGTGVLQEQFF

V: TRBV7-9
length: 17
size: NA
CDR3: CASSLLRTGARSYEQYF

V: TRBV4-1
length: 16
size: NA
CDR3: CASSQLSRPSNYGYTF

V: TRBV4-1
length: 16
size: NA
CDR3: CASRQWAGKNTGELFF

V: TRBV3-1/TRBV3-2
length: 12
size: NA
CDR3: CASSPTRGELFF

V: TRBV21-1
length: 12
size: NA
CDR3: CPGWARTDTQYF

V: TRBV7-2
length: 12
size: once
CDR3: CASSLRYNEQFF

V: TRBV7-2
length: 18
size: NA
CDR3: CASSLKDSLGHSNSPLHF

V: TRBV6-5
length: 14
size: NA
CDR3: CASSYGQTQETQYF

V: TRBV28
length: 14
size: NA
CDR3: CASIRTSGGGTQYF

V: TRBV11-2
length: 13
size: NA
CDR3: CASSFGGGEKLFF

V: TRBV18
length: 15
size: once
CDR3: CASSPSVGENTEAFF

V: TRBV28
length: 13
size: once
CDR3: CASSEQGVHGYTF

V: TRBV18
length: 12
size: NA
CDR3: CASSPRGEEQYF

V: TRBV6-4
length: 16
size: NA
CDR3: CASSAIGTGGHNEQFF

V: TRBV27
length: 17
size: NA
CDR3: CASRVGQVPSGANVLTF

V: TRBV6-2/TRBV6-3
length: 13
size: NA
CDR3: CASSYSATQGTTF

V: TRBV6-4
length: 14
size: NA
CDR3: CASGGTGKYNEQFF

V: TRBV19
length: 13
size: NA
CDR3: CASSMLDTDTQYF

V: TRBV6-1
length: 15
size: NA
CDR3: CASSERGLYEEPQHF

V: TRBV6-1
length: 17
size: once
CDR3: CASSEWSGAQAPYEQYF

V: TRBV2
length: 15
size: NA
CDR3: CASSRAGTGRYEQYF